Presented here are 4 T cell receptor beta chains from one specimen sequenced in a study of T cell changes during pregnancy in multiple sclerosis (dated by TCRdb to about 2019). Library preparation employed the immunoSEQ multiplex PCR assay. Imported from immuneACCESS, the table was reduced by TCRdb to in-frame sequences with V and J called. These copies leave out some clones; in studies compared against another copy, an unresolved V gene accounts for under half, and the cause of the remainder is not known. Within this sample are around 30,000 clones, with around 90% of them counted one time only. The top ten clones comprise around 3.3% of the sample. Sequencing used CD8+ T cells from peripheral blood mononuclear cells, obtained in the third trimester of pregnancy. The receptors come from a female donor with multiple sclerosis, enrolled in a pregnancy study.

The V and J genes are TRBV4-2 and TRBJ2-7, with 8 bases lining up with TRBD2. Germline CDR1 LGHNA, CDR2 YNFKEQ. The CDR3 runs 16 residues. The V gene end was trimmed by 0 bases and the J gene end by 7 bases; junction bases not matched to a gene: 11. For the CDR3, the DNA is TGTGCCAGCAGCCAAGACTGGGCTAGCGGGTCTTCGGAGCAGTACTTC. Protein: CASSQDWASGSSEQYF.

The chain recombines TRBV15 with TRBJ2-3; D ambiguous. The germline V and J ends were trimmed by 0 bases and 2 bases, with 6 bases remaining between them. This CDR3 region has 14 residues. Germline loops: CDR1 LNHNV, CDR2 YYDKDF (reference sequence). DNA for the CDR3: TGTGCCACCAGCAGAGAAAGCGTCACAGATACGCAGTATTTT. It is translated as CATSRESVTDTQYF.

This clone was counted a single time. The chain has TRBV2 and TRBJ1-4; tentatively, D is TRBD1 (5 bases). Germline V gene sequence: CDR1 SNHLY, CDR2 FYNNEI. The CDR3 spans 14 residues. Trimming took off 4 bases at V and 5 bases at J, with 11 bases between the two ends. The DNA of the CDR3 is TGTGCCAGCAGTGCTTGGACACCAAATGAAAAACTGTTTTTT. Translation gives CASSAWTPNEKLFF. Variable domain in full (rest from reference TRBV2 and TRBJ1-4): EPEVTQTPSHQVTQMGQEVILRCVPISNHLYFYWYRQILGQKVEFLVSFYNNEISEKSEIFDDQFSVERPDGSNFTLKIRSTKLEDSAMYFCASSAWTPNEKLFFGSGTQLSVL.

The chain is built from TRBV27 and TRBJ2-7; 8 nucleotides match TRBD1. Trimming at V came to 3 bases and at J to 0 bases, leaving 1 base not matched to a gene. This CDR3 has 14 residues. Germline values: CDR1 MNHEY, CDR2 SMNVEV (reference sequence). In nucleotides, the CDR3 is TGTGCCAGCAGTTTCGGGACAGGCTCCTACGAGCAGTACTTC. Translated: CASSFGTGSYEQYF.